The rows below give T cell receptor beta chains drawn from one sample of a study of human T cells and chemical hapten exposure. A single record per CDR3 protein comes from TCRdb applying MiXCR to the RACE reads. The table records around 250,000 distinct CDR3 sequences, about 9.4% of them present only once. The sequenced sample was whole blood, obtained in connection with sensitization to the hapten diphenylcyclopropenone (DPC). The receptors come from a woman aged 40 to 49 with alopecia areata. Some clones in this sample may be carry-over from other donors' samples. Each CDR3 is given with its conserved first and last residue. Fields, in order: D gene, V gene, clone size, J gene, CDR3 length, CDR3 protein, CDR3 DNA. The D gene is left open where the match is weak. Clone size is not always given. Where it is, it says once, few, many or a class for expanded clones.

D: .; V: TRBV12-3/TRBV12-4; size: .; J: TRBJ1-1; length: 13; CDR3: CASRWESNTEAFF; DNA: TGTGCCAGCCGGTGGGAATCGAACACTGAAGCTTTCTTT
D: TRBD2; V: TRBV20-1; size: .; J: TRBJ2-1; length: 14; CDR3: CSARDGASGAEQFF; DNA: TGCAGTGCTAGAGATGGGGCTAGCGGGGCTGAGCAGTTCTTC
D: .; V: TRBV11-3; size: many; J: TRBJ2-3; length: 13; CDR3: CASSLSAGVTQYF; DNA: TGTGCCAGCAGCCTCTCGGCCGGAGTTACGCAGTATTTT
D: TRBD2; V: TRBV29-1; size: many; J: TRBJ2-3; length: 15; CDR3: CSGRLAGDPTDTQYF; DNA: TGCAGCGGCCGACTAGCGGGAGACCCCACAGATACGCAGTATTTT
D: .; V: TRBV10-3; size: .; J: TRBJ1-3; length: 14; CDR3: CAISGAVSGNTIYF; DNA: TGTGCCATCAGTGGTGCAGTCTCTGGAAACACCATATATTTT
D: TRBD1; V: TRBV11-1; size: .; J: TRBJ2-2; length: 16; CDR3: CASSTSRQGAIRELFF; DNA: TGTGCCAGCAGCACCTCCCGACAGGGGGCTATCCGGGAGCTGTTTTTT
D: .; V: TRBV6-5; size: .; J: TRBJ2-4; length: 11; CDR3: CASSYGNIQYF; DNA: TGTGCCAGCAGTTACGGAAACATTCAGTACTTC
D: .; V: TRBV12-3/TRBV12-4; size: few; J: TRBJ1-2; length: 15; CDR3: CASSSPAQGTYGYTF; DNA: TGTGCCAGCAGTTCTCCGGCGCAGGGGACCTATGGCTACACCTTC
D: TRBD2; V: TRBV10-3; size: .; J: TRBJ2-1; length: 16; CDR3: CAISGTTSGQVNEQFF; DNA: TGTGCCATCAGTGGAACCACTAGCGGGCAAGTCAATGAGCAGTTCTTC
D: .; V: TRBV25-1; size: .; J: TRBJ1-5; length: 13; CDR3: CASKGNSNQPQHF; DNA: TGTGCCAGCAAGGGGAATAGCAATCAGCCCCAGCATTTT
D: .; V: TRBV6-2/TRBV6-3; size: .; J: TRBJ2-1; length: 17; CDR3: CASLTRGGLGTYNEQFF; DNA: TGTGCCAGCCTCACCAGAGGGGGACTGGGAACTTACAATGAGCAGTTCTTC
D: TRBD2; V: TRBV7-2; size: few; J: TRBJ2-1; length: 13; CDR3: CASRGLAFNEQFF; DNA: TGTGCCAGCAGGGGACTAGCTTTCAATGAGCAGTTCTTC
D: .; V: TRBV7-3; size: many; J: TRBJ2-1; length: 14; CDR3: CASSLNPPYNEQFF; DNA: TGTGCCAGCAGCTTAAATCCCCCCTACAATGAGCAGTTCTTC
D: .; V: TRBV2; size: few; J: TRBJ2-2; length: 14; CDR3: CASSRAPNTGELFF; DNA: TGTGCCAGCTCGAGGGCACCGAACACCGGGGAGCTGTTTTTT
D: .; V: TRBV4-3; size: few; J: TRBJ1-4; length: 15; CDR3: CASSQDGRTNEKLFF; DNA: TGCGCCAGCAGCCAAGATGGCAGAACTAATGAAAAACTGTTTTTT
D: .; V: TRBV28; size: .; J: TRBJ1-6; length: 13; CDR3: CASTFAGRSPLHF; DNA: TGTGCCAGCACCTTTGCGGGGAGGTCACCCCTCCACTTT
D: .; V: TRBV5-6; size: few; J: TRBJ2-5; length: 15; CDR3: CASSLARGVQETQYF; DNA: TGTGCCAGCAGCTTGGCGAGGGGGGTCCAAGAGACCCAGTACTTC
D: .; V: TRBV12-3/TRBV12-4; size: .; J: TRBJ1-1; length: 13; CDR3: CASETQIDTEAFF; DNA: TGTGCCAGCGAAACCCAGATTGACACTGAAGCTTTCTTT
D: TRBD1; V: TRBV18; size: few; J: TRBJ1-1; length: 16; CDR3: CASSLYDTGEGTEAFF; DNA: TGTGCCAGCTCACTATACGACACAGGGGAAGGTACTGAAGCTTTCTTT
D: .; V: TRBV28; size: few; J: TRBJ2-1; length: 14; CDR3: CASSRWRHQGEQFF; DNA: TGTGCCAGCAGCCGATGGAGGCACCAGGGTGAGCAGTTCTTC
D: TRBD2; V: TRBV12-3/TRBV12-4; size: .; J: TRBJ2-3; length: 13; CDR3: CAGGLAGSDTQYF; DNA: TGTGCCGGCGGACTAGCGGGATCAGATACGCAGTATTTT
D: .; V: TRBV7-9; size: few; J: TRBJ1-1; length: 15; CDR3: CASSLMGEANTEAFF; DNA: TGTGCCAGCAGCTTAATGGGGGAGGCGAACACTGAAGCTTTCTTT
D: TRBD1; V: TRBV5-1; size: many; J: TRBJ1-1; length: 15; CDR3: CASSLGSGQGNEAFF; DNA: TGCGCCAGCAGCTTGGGTTCGGGACAGGGAAATGAAGCTTTCTTT
D: TRBD1; V: TRBV6-5; size: .; J: TRBJ2-2; length: 15; CDR3: CASSYEGQMTGELFF; DNA: TGTGCCAGCAGTTACGAGGGACAGATGACCGGGGAGCTGTTTTTT
D: .; V: TRBV20-1; size: few; J: TRBJ2-7; length: 13; CDR3: CSARRDPTYEQYF; DNA: TGCAGTGCTCGCCGGGACCCTACCTACGAGCAGTACTTC
D: .; V: TRBV4-2; size: .; J: TRBJ2-7; length: 16; CDR3: CASSQDEGNMHYEQYF; DNA: TGTGCCAGCAGCCAAGATGAAGGGAATATGCACTACGAGCAGTACTTC
D: .; V: TRBV25-1; size: .; J: TRBJ1-1; length: 11; CDR3: CASSESLNAFF; DNA: TGTGCCAGCAGTGAATCCCTGAATGCTTTCTTT
D: TRBD1; V: TRBV6-2/TRBV6-3; size: many; J: TRBJ1-2; length: 12; CDR3: CATKRTGYGYTF; DNA: TGTGCCACCAAGAGGACAGGCTATGGCTACACCTTC
D: .; V: TRBV5-1; size: .; J: TRBJ2-5; length: 14; CDR3: CASSARTDQETQYF; DNA: TGCGCCAGCAGCGCCAGGACAGATCAAGAGACCCAGTACTTC